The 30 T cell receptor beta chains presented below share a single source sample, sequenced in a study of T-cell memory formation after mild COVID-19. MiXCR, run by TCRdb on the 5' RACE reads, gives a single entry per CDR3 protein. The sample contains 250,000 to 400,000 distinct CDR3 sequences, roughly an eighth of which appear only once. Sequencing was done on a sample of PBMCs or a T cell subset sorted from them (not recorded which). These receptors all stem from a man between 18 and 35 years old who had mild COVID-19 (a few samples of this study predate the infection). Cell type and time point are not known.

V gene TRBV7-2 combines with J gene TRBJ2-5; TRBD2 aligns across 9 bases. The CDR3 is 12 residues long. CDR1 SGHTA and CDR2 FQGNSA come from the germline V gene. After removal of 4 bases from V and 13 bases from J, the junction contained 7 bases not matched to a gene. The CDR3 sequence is CASSSQRGVVYF. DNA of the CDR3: TGTGCCAGCAGCTCCCAGCGGGGGGTAGTGTACTTC. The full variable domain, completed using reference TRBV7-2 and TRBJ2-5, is GAGVSQSPSNKVTEKGKDVELRCDPISGHTALYWYRQSLGQGLEFLIYFQGNSAPDKSGLPSDRFSAERTGGSVSTLTIQRTQQEDSAVYLCASSSQRGVVYFGPGTRLLVL.

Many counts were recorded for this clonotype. The CDR3 DNA reads as TGTGCCAGCAGCTTAGCCCCTCGAAGGGGGTCAGATACGCAGTATTTT. Residues: CASSLAPRRGSDTQYF. The chain employs TRBV7-2 and TRBJ2-3; D perhaps matches TRBD1 (6 bases). CDR3 size: 16 residues. The V end was cut by 0 bases, the J end by 4 bases, with 14 bases between. Germline-derived CDR1 and CDR2 are SGHTA and FQGNSA.

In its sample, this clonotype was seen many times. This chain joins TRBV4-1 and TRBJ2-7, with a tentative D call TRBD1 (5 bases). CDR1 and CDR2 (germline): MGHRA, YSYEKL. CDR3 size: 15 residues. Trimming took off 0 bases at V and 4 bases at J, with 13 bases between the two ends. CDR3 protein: CASSQERGGLYEQYF. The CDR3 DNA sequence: TGCGCCAGCAGCCAAGAAAGGGGCGGATTATACGAGCAGTACTTC.

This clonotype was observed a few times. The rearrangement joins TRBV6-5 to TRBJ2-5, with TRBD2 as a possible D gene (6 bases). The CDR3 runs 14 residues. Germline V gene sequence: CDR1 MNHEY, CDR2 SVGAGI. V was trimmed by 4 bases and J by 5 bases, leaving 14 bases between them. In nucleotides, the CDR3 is TGTGCCAGCAGTTTACCAGGAGGGGAGGAGACCCAGTACTTC. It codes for CASSLPGGEETQYF.

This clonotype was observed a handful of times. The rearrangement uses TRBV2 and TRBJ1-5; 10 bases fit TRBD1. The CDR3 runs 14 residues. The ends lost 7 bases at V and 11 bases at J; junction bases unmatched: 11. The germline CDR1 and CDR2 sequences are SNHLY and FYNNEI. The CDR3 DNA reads TGTGCCAGCACACCGGGACAGGGGTACGGAGCCCAGCATTTT. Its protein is CASTPGQGYGAQHF.

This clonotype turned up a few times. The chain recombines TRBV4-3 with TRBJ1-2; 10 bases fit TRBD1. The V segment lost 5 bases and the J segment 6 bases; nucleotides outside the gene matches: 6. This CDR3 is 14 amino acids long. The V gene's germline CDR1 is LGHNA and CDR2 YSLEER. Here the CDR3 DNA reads TGCGCCAGCAGCAAAGGGACAGGGGCGAATGGCTACACCTTC. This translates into CASSKGTGANGYTF.

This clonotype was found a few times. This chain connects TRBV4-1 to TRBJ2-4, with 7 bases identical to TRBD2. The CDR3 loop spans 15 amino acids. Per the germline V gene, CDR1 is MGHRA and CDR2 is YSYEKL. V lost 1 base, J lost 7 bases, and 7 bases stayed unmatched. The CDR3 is CASSQGSRGRNIQYF. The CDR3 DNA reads TGCGCCAGCAGCCAAGGGTCGCGGGGGAGGAACATTCAGTACTTC.

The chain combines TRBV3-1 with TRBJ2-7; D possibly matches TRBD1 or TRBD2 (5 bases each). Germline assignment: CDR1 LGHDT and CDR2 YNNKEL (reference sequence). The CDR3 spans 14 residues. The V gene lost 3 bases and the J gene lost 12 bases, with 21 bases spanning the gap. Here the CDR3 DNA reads TGTGCCAGCAGCCATAGGCAGGGACCTACTCTTCGGTACTTC. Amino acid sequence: CASSHRQGPTLRYF.

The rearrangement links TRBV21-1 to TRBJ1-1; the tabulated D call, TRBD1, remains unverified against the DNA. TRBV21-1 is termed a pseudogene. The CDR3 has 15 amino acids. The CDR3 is CASSKGGSGATEAFF. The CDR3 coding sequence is TGTGCCAGCAGCAAAGGCGGGTCGGGGGCGACTGAAGCTTTCTTT.

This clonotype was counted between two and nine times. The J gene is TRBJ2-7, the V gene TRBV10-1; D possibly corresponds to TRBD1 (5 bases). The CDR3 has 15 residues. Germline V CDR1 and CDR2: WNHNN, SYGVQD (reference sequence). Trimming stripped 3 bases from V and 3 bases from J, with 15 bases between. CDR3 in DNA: TGCGCCAGCAGTGACGGGCAGGGCCCAGTCTACGAGCAGTACTTC. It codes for CASSDGQGPVYEQYF.

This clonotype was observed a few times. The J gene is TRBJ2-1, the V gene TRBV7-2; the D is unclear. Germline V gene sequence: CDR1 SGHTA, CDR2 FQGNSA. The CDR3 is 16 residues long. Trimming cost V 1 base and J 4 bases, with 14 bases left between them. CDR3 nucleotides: TGTGCCAGCAGCTTAGATTCAGGTTGGACGTACAATGAGCAGTTCTTC. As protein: CASSLDSGWTYNEQFF.

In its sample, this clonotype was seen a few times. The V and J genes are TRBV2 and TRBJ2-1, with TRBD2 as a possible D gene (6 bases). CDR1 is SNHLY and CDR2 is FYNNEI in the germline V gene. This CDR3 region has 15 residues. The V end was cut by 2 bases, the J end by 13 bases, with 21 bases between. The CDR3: CASSELRGLPNIQFF. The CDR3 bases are TGTGCCAGCAGTGAACTACGAGGACTACCGAATATTCAGTTCTTC.

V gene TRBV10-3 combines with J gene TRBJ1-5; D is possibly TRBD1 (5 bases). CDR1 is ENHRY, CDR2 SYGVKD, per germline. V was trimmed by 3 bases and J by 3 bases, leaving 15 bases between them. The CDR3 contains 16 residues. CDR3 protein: CAISDLGDSTNQPQHF. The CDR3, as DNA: TGTGCCATCAGTGATCTGGGCGACAGTACCAATCAGCCCCAGCATTTT.

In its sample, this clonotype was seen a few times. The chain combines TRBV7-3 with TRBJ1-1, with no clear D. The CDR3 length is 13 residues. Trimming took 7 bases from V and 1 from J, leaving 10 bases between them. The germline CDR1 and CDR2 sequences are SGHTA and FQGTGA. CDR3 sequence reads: CASTDRGNTEAFF. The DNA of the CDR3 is TGTGCCAGCACCGACCGGGGGAACACTGAAGCTTTCTTT.

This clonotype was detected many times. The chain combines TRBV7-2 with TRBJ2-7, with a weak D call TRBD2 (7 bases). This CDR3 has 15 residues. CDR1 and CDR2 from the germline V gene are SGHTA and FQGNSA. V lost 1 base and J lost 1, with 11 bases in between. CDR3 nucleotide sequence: TGTGCCAGCAGCTTAGAGGGGGGGCTTTCCTACGAGCAGTACTTC. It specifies CASSLEGGLSYEQYF.

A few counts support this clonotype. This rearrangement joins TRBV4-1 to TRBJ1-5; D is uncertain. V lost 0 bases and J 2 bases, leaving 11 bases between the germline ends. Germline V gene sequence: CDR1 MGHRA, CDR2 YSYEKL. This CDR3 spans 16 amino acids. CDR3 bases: TGCGCCAGCAGCCAAGAAACACCGGGAGGCAATCAGCCCCAGCATTTT. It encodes CASSQETPGGNQPQHF.

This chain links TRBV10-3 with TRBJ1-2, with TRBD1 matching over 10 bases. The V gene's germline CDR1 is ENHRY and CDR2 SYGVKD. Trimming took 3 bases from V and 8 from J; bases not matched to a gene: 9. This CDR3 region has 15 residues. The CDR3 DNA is TGTGCCATCAGTGACGGGACAGGGGCGATGGGGGGCTACACCTTC. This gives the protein CAISDGTGAMGGYTF.

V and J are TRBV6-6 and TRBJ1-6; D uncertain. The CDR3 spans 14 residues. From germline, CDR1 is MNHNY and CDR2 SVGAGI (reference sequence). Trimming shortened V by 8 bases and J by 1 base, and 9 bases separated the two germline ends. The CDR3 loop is CASGDRSYNSPLHF. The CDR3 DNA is TGTGCCAGCGGAGACCGGTCCTATAATTCACCCCTCCACTTT.

In DNA, the CDR3 is TGTGCCAGCTCACCCGAGACAGATTACGAGCAGTACTTC. Its protein is CASSPETDYEQYF. The gene calls are TRBV18 and TRBJ2-7; tentative D call: TRBD1 (5 bases). Between the trimmed V and J ends, which lost 3 bases and 4 bases, there was a span of 10 bases. The CDR3 sequence is 13 residues long. Germline values: CDR1 KGHSH, CDR2 LQKENI. The entire variable domain, with the rest obtained from reference TRBV18 and TRBJ2-7, is as follows: NAGVMQNPRHLVRRRGQEARLRCSPMKGHSHVYWYRQLPEEGLKFMVYLQKENIIDESGMPKERFSAEFPKEGPSILRIQQVVRGDSAAYFCASSPETDYEQYFGPGTRLTVT.

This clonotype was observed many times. Written as DNA, the CDR3 is TGTGCCACCAGTGATTCCGGACATTGGGACGGGGAGCTGTTTTTT. Encoded protein: CATSDSGHWDGELFF. The chain uses TRBV24-1 and TRBJ2-2; the D gene is possibly TRBD1 (5 bases). The CDR3 sequence is 15 residues long. The V end was cut by 2 bases, the J end by 7 bases, with 13 bases between. The V gene's germline CDR1 is KGHDR and CDR2 SFDVKD.

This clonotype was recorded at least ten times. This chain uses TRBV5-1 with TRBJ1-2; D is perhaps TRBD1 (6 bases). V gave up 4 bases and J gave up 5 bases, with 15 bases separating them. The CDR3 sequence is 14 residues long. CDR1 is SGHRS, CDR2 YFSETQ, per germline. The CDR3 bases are TGCGCCAGCAGCGCCTTGGACAGCTCATATGGCTACACCTTC. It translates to CASSALDSSYGYTF. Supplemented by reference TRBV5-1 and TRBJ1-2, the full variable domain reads KAGVTQTPRYLIKTRGQQVTLSCSPISGHRSVSWYQQTPGQGLQFLFEYFSETQRNKGNFPGRFSGRQFSNSRSEMNVSTLELGDSALYLCASSALDSSYGYTFGSGTRLTVV.

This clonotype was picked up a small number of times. CDR3 loop: CASSYIGQGLGTQYF. In DNA, the CDR3 is TGTGCCAGCAGTTATATCGGACAGGGTTTGGGGACCCAGTACTTC. V gene TRBV6-5 combines with J gene TRBJ2-5; 8 bases map to TRBD1. CDR3 length: 15 amino acids. From germline, CDR1 is MNHEY and CDR2 SVGAGI. The J segment lost 7 bases and the V segment lost 3 bases, leaving 10 bases of the junction unmatched.

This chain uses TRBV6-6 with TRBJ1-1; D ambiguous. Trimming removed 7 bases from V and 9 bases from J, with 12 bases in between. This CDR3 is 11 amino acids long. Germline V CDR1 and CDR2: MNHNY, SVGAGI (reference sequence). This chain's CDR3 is CASTVGYQAFF. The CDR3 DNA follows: TGTGCCAGCACCGTCGGGTATCAAGCTTTCTTT.

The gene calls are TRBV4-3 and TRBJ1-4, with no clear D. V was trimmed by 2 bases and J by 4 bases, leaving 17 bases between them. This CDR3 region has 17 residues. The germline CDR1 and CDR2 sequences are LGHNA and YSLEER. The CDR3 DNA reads TGCGCCAGCAGCCAACTACCCGGGATCCGGCTTAATGAAAAACTGTTTTTT. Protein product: CASSQLPGIRLNEKLFF.

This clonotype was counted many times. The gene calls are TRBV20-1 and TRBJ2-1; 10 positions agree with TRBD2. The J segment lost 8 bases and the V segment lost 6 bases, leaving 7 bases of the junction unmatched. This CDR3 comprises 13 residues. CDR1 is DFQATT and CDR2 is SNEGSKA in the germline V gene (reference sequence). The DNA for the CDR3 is TGCAGTGCCTTCCGGAGCGGGGGGGATGAGCAGTTCTTC. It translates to CSAFRSGGDEQFF.

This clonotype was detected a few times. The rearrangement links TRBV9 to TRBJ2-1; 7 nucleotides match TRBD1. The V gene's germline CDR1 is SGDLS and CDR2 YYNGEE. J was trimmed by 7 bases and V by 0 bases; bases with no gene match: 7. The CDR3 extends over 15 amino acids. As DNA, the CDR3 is TGTGCCAGCAGCGTAGGAAGAGGGGGCATTAATGAGCAGTTCTTC. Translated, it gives CASSVGRGGINEQFF.

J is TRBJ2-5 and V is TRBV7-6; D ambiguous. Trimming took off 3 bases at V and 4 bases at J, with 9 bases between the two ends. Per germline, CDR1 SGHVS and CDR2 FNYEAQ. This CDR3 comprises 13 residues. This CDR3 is CASSFSARETQYF. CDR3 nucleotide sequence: TGTGCCAGCAGCTTTTCCGCACGAGAGACCCAGTACTTC. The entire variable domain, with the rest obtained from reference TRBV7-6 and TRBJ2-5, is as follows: GAGVSQSPRYKVTKRGQDVALRCDPISGHVSLYWYRQALGQGPEFLTYFNYEAQQDKSGLPNDRFSAERPEGSISTLTIQRTEQRDSAMYRCASSFSARETQYFGPGTRLLVL.

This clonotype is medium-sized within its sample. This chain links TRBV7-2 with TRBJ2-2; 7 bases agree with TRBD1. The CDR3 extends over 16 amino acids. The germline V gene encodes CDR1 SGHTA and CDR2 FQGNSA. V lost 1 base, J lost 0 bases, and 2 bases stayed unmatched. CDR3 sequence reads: CASSLVGGANTGELFF. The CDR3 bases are TGTGCCAGCAGCTTAGTAGGGGGCGCGAACACCGGGGAGCTGTTTTTT.

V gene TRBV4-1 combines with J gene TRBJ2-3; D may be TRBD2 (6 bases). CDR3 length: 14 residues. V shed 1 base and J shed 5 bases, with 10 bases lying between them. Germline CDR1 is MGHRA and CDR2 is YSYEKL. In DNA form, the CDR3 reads TGCGCCAGCAGCCAAGTGGGGACTTTAGATACGCAGTATTTT. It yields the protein CASSQVGTLDTQYF.

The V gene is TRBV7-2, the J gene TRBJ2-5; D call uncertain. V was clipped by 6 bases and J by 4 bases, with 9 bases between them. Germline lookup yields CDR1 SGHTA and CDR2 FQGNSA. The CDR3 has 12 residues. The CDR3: CASSPMRETQYF. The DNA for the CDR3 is TGTGCCAGCAGTCCTATGCGAGAGACCCAGTACTTC. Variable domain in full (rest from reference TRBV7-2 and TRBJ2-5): GAGVSQSPSNKVTEKGKDVELRCDPISGHTALYWYRQSLGQGLEFLIYFQGNSAPDKSGLPSDRFSAERTGGSVSTLTIQRTQQEDSAVYLCASSPMRETQYFGPGTRLLVL.